This T cell receptor beta chain was sequenced during a study of blood T cell repertoires in COVID-19 (dated by TCRdb to 2018 to 2020). For the study in its entirety: Samples covering the acute and convalescent phases of COVID-19 were provided by collaborators in the United States, Italy and Spain. Nearly every sample came with metadata listing a de-identified subject ID, COVID-19 status, age in years and sex. Where available, HLA class I and class II types were obtained from metadata supplied by the sample provider rather than from assay-based typing. The repertoires were made available in a free public database intended to serve as a resource for research on the immune response to SARS-CoV-2. The samples were drawn from the first 160 participants of the ongoing ImmuneRACE study and from 950 to 1,500 subjects provided by 6 global collaborators. The material from the prospective study consisted of cDNA or gDNA derived from T cells, B-cell-depleted T cells, or PBMCs. Subjects who had been exposed to COVID-19, were actively infected with it, or had recovered from it provided the deeply sampled blood TCRbeta repertoires that made up the dataset.

The paper as a whole reports these results and caveats: The quantity of clinical and demographic metadata differed by source and by participant and was supplied without curation.

The immunoSEQ Assay, a bias-controlled multiplex PCR, was used to amplify TCRbeta CDR3 regions from genomic DNA. The study's processing was this. Within the assay, amplification of reference gene primers was used to estimate how many nucleated cells each sample contained. To quantify the absolute abundance of each unique TCRbeta CDR3 rearrangement, sequence reads were collapsed and filtered. Productive Simpson clonality was computed per sample as the square root of Simpson's diversity index over productive rearrangements. TCRdb re-hosts the immuneACCESS table, in-frame sequences only. Its copies lack some clones; in the studies checked, an unresolved V gene accounts for under half of them, and the cause for the rest is not known. The V and J calls and the clone size are those of that table, but D and trimming were determined from the DNA. The sample yields about 320,000 clones; 90% were counted once. Roughly 2.5% of the sample comes from the top ten.

The V end loses 1 base and the J end loses 2 bases, and a stretch of 11 bases separates them. Based on the germline V gene, the CDR1 and CDR2 sequences are LGHNA and YSLEER. Including the terminal cysteine and phenylalanine, the CDR3 comprises 16 residues. The retained sequence is limited to the CDR3, 48 bases, with the frame set at the first base. Participants in the prospective study were enrolled through a virtual design, were aged roughly 18 to 100 years, and lived in roughly 26 United States geographic areas. In the prospective study, participants were assigned to cohorts based on the clinical history participants reported in a screening survey and a study questionnaire. Recovered participants in ImmuneRACE Cohort 3 were defined by two consecutive negative NP/OP PCR tests, clearance by a healthcare professional, or resolution of symptoms. Mobile phlebotomists in the prospective study collected whole blood, serum and a nasopharyngeal or oropharyngeal swab from every participant. Over an approximately 2-month period, participants in the prospective study had the option of providing additional blood draws and questionnaires. Prospective study blood samples were shipped either frozen or at room temperature before DNA extraction.

This clone has only one observation. Its antigen is still unknown. Within one base of it there is no much larger clone, and no base qualities were kept. Recombination linked TRBV4-3 to TRBJ2-2; no confident D gene assignment can be made. The sequence derives from a man in his sixties who had recovered from COVID-19. The specimen sequenced was PBMCs or T cells enriched from blood (not recorded which). The CDR3: CASSQGVSRNTGELFF. The bases read TGCGCCAGCAGCCAAGGCGTTTCGAGAAACACCGGGGAGCTGTTTTTT.